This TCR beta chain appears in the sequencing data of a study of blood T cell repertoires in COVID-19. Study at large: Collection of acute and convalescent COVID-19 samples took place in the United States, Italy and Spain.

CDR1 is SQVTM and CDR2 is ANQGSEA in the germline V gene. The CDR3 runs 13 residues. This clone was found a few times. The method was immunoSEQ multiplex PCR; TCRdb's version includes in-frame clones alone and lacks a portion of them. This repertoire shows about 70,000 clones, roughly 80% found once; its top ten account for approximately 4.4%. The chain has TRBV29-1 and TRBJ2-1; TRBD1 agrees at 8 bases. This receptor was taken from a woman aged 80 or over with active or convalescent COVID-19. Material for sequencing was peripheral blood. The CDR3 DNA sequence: TGCAGTGCGGACAGGGCGACCTACAATGAGCAGTTCTTC. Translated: CSADRATYNEQFF.